Listed below are T cell receptor beta chains from one sample, sequenced in a study of cytomegalovirus exposure and HLA in healthy donors. Sequencing used immunoSEQ multiplex PCR; TCRdb keeps in-frame clones, though not all of them. Here the sample spans some 65,000 clones, around 70% being singletons. Sequencing was performed on PBMCs. These receptors were obtained from a woman in her twenties or thirties in good health and CMV-seronegative. Each CDR3 is given without its conserved first and last residue. Expanded clones are given a class, and other clones once, few, many or no size at all.

J: TRBJ1-1
length: 12
size: NA
V: TRBV9
CDR3: ASSVGWANTEAF

J: TRBJ2-2
length: 12
size: NA
V: TRBV2
CDR3: ASSGLAGAGELF

J: TRBJ2-7
length: 14
size: once
V: TRBV5-6
CDR3: ASSLGDSLFTYEQY

J: TRBJ1-1
length: 13
size: NA
V: TRBV19
CDR3: ASSQTGAVGTEAF

J: TRBJ2-5
length: 11
size: few
V: TRBV28
CDR3: ASIGGEQETQY

J: TRBJ1-3
length: 10
size: NA
V: TRBV29-1
CDR3: SVAISGNTIY

J: TRBJ1-5
length: 12
size: NA
V: TRBV2
CDR3: ASRGTGGNQPQH

J: TRBJ2-3
length: 14
size: NA
V: TRBV19
CDR3: ASRLGRGIRTDTQY

J: TRBJ1-2
length: 12
size: NA
V: TRBV30
CDR3: AWSSLGGDYGYT

J: TRBJ2-7
length: 12
size: NA
V: TRBV19
CDR3: ASSSGTLPYEQY

J: TRBJ2-3
length: 11
size: NA
V: TRBV9
CDR3: ASSLPSGDTQY

J: TRBJ2-3
length: 14
size: NA
V: TRBV4-1
CDR3: ASSQTTTLGTDTQY

J: TRBJ1-4
length: 14
size: NA
V: TRBV27
CDR3: ASSLSRPGINEKLF

J: TRBJ2-1
length: 11
size: NA
V: TRBV6-1
CDR3: ASSTDRGDEQF

J: TRBJ2-4
length: 11
size: few
V: TRBV6-6
CDR3: ASSYRPPGAGD

J: TRBJ1-6
length: 14
size: NA
V: TRBV5-6
CDR3: ASSSASGRGGSPLH

J: TRBJ2-1
length: 13
size: NA
V: TRBV15
CDR3: ATSRVAGGRNEQF

J: TRBJ2-7
length: 16
size: NA
V: TRBV30
CDR3: AWRELTGTGKREYEQY

J: TRBJ1-2
length: 13
size: NA
V: TRBV14
CDR3: ASSPGTGGTYGYT

J: TRBJ1-5
length: 12
size: NA
V: TRBV6-1
CDR3: ATRDYLGNQPQH

J: TRBJ1-5
length: 13
size: NA
V: TRBV4-3
CDR3: ASSQGQGGNQPQH

J: TRBJ1-1
length: 12
size: NA
V: TRBV30
CDR3: AWSVGVMNTEAF

J: TRBJ2-1
length: 14
size: NA
V: TRBV6-5
CDR3: ASSYPTPNSYNEQF

J: TRBJ2-3
length: 12
size: NA
V: TRBV6-1
CDR3: ASDRGQGTDTQY

J: TRBJ2-7
length: 11
size: few
V: TRBV5-1
CDR3: ASRTGGVNEQY

J: TRBJ1-6
length: 18
size: few
V: TRBV5-8
CDR3: ASSLGSLMMTSSYNSPLH

J: TRBJ1-2
length: 14
size: NA
V: TRBV6-5
CDR3: ASSYGQGADNYGYP

J: TRBJ2-2
length: 16
size: NA
V: TRBV7-6
CDR3: ASRNSGWGQSNTGELF